The sequence of this T cell receptor (beta chain) was determined in a study of CD8+ T cells in alopecia areata (dated by TCRdb to 2016 to 2019). In the study overall: Treated patients were enrolled in an open-label pilot trial of oral tofacitinib at 5 to 10 mg twice daily for moderate-to-severe alopecia areata. Amplification of TCRbeta CDR3 regions was done by immunoSEQ multiplex PCR using 35 Vbeta forward primers and 13 Jbeta reverse primers. For the treated patients, the SALT score, which quantifies what percentage of scalp surface area is affected, served as the measure of disease severity. RNA was obtained with the PAXgene miRNA kit for fixed scalp, the miRNeasy kit for PBMCs, and the RNeasy kit for mouse skin. In both human patients and the C3H/HeJ mouse model, the study applied high-throughput TCRbeta sequencing to look at T cell clonal expansion in alopecia areata. Tofacitinib-treated patients had biopsies at baseline and at 4 and 24 weeks of treatment, with a later scalp biopsy in several patients. Scalp clonality was compared among normal scalp (n=4), patchy alopecia areata scalp (n=8), and alopecia totalis/universalis scalp (n=8). Tofacitinib was administered for 6 to 18 months, and 6 months of follow-up off drug were then conducted to assess delayed response and recurrence. Human TCRbeta sequencing covered scalp tissue and sorted CD4+ and CD8+ peripheral blood T cells from patchy and totalis/universalis alopecia areata patients and healthy controls. Summary of the overall study and its limitations: Compared with normal scalp, lesional scalp, particularly in alopecia totalis/universalis, had higher clonality and more expanded CD8+ clones, which suggests antigenic drive. Many expanded lesional clones were found to persist in scalp and blood during tofacitinib treatment, and relapse after treatment cessation may be partly explained by this persistence. Because the treated cohort was small and included a single nonresponder, larger studies are needed to assess links between baseline CD8+ expansion and response. With tofacitinib, both scalp clonality and the number of expanded CD8+ clones among the top 100 scalp clones went down significantly. Resident alphabeta T cells in normal human skin are also sequenced, complicating scalp TCR repertoire analysis, unlike mouse skin dominated by gammadelta T cells. Shared TCR sequences between patients were less evident than in mice, which may be partly attributable to HLA diversity in the patient population.

In its sample, this clone was seen a few times. Its antigen remains unidentified. Base qualities are not at hand, and no much larger clone is one base apart. The library was built by means of the immunoSEQ multiplex PCR assay. For TCR sequencing, RNA was extracted from every sample and reverse transcribed into cDNA to serve as template. First-strand cDNA was synthesized with SuperScript III using a 2:1 mix of oligo-dT and random hexamers. A synthetic immune receptor repertoire was used to gauge amplification bias, and whatever bias remained was removed computationally. As for the authors' bioinformatics: Raw reads were preprocessed for error removal, and CDR3 was defined according to IMGT conventions as running from the conserved cysteine to phenylalanine. Clonality was computed by normalizing Shannon entropy by log2 of the number of productive unique TCRs and subtracting the result from 1. Whether each scalp clone was CD4 or CD8 was inferred by checking scalp TCRbeta sequences against the CD4 and CD8 repertoires from sorted blood. In TCRdb, the immuneACCESS table is reduced to in-frame sequences with V and J assigned. These tables do not hold every clone; where another copy was compared, an unresolved V gene accounts for under half, and the others remain unexplained. For V, J and clone size, that table is used; D and trimming come from the DNA. Present in this sample are roughly 180,000 clones, 45% to 75% of which were seen just once. 3.3% of the sample is in the top ten clones.

CDR1 is given as MGHDK and CDR2 as SYGVNS, both from the germline V gene. V loses 6 bases of germline sequence and J loses 3 bases, and the interval between the two ends is 14 bases. From its cysteine to its phenylalanine, the CDR3 spans 14 amino acids. Only the CDR3 region is kept as DNA, spanning 42 bases read in frame from base 1. The label giving this sample's time point can be read as: approximately 4 weeks on oral tofacitinib. Taken with the paper, the label for treatment or condition translates to: oral pan-JAK inhibitor, 5-10 mg twice daily. Lesional scalp punch biopsies and peripheral blood were collected from alopecia areata patients. After PBMCs were isolated by density centrifugation and stained for CD3, CD4 and CD8, a FACSAria was used to sort CD4+ and CD8+ T cells.

The receptor chain draws on TRBV25-1 and TRBJ1-1; the best D guess is TRBD1, with 5 bases matching. The starting material was CD4+ T cells sorted from blood, obtained at week 4, from a patient treated with tofacitinib. The clonotype was recovered from a human donor with alopecia areata. The CDR3 protein sequence reads: CASRQTGHHTEAFF. The DNA sequence is TGTGCCAGCAGACAAACAGGACATCACACTGAAGCTTTCTTT.